This paragraph covers one T cell receptor beta chain sequence. Using immunoSEQ multiplex PCR, the repertoire was profiled, and TCRdb retains in-frame clones only, with some absent. The repertoire holds more than 2,000,000 clones, 85% to 95% seen once, with more than 0.12% in the top ten. The sample belongs to a study of shared clonotypes between healthy human individuals. The CDR3 is made up of 16 amino acids. Germline CDR1 is SQVTM and CDR2 is ANQGSEA. After removal of 0 bases from V and 6 bases from J, the junction contained 10 bases not matched to a gene. Sequencing input: naive CD4+ T cells sorted from blood. Documented subset: CD45RA+ positively selected. This chain joins TRBV29-1 and TRBJ2-1, with 8 bases fitting TRBD2. The clonotype was recovered from a man younger than 35 in good health. CDR3 coding DNA: TGCAGCGTTGAAGATCGGGGGACTAGTATCGGCAATGAGCAGTTCTTC. It yields the protein CSVEDRGTSIGNEQFF.